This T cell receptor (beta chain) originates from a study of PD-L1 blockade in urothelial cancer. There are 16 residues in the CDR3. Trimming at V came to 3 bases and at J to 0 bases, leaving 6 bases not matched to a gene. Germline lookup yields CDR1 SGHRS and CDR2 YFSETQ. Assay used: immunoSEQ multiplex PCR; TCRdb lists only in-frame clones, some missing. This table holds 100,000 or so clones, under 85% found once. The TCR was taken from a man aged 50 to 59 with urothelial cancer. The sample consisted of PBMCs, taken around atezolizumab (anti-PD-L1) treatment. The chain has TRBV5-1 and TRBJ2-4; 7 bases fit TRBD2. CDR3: CASSSGTTLAKNIQYF. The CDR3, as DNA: TGCGCCAGCAGCTCCGGGACTACCCTAGCCAAAAACATTCAGTACTTC.